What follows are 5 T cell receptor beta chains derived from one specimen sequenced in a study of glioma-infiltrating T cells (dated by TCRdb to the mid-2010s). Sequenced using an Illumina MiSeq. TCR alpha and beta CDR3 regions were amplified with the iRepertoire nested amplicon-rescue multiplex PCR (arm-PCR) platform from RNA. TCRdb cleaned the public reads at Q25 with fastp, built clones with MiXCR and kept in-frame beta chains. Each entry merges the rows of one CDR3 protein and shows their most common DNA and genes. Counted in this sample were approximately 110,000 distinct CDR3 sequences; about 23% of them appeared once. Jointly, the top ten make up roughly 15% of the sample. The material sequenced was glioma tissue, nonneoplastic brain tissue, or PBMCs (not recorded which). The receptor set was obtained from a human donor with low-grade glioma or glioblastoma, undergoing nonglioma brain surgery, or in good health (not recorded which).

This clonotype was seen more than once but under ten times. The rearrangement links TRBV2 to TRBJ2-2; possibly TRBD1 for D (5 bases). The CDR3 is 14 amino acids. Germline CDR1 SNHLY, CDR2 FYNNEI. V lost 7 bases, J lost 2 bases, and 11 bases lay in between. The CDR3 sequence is CASILQGNTGELFF. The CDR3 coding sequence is TGTGCCAGCATTCTCCAGGGAAACACCGGGGAGCTGTTTTTT.

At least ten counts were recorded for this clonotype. The DNA for the CDR3 is TGTGCCAGCAGCTTAGGGGCGGGACCCTACAATGAGCAGTTCTTC. It encodes CASSLGAGPYNEQFF. V and J are TRBV7-8 and TRBJ2-1; maybe TRBD2 (6 bases). V dropped 1 base and J dropped 2 bases, with 9 bases sitting between them. The CDR3 length is 15 residues. The germline V gene has CDR1 SGHVS and CDR2 FQNEAQ.

CDR3 nucleotides: TGTGCCAGCAGCCGGACAGGACTGGACACTGAAGCTTTCTTT. Protein product: CASSRTGLDTEAFF. The chain links TRBV27 to TRBJ1-1, with 7 positions matching TRBD1. The germline V gene has CDR1 MNHEY and CDR2 SMNVEV (reference sequence). CDR3 size: 14 residues. V lost 6 bases, J lost 3 bases, and 7 bases stayed unmatched.

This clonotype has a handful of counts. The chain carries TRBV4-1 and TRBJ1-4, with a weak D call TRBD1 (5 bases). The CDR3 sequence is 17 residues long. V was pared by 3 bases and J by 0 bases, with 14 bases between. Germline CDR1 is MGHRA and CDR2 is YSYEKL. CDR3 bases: TGCGCCAGCAGCCACTCGGGGGGGGGGACAACTAATGAAAAACTGTTTTTT. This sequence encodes CASSHSGGGTTNEKLFF.

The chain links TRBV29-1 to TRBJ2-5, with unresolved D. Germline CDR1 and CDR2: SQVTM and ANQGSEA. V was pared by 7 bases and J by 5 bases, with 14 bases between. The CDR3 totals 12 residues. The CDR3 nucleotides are TGCAGCGCAGAACCCTCCGGGGAGACCCAGTACTTC. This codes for CSAEPSGETQYF.